This T cell receptor (beta chain) was recorded in a study of T cell responses to AZD1222 COVID-19 vaccine. The protocol was immunoSEQ multiplex PCR, while the TCRdb copy is restricted to in-frame clones and leaves out a portion. The sample shows 150,000 to 200,000 clones, over 70% of them seen only once. The V segment lost 3 bases and the J segment 5 bases; nucleotides outside the gene matches: 10. The CDR3 is 16 amino acids. The germline V gene encodes CDR1 MDHEN and CDR2 SYDVKM. The chain employs TRBV28 and TRBJ2-5; 9 bases are shared with TRBD2. The origin of this receptor is an adult in good health. The sequencing used peripheral blood, collected on day 0 of MenACWY control vaccination. DNA of the CDR3: TGTGCCAGCAGTTTTGGGGCTAGCGGGAAAACGGAGACCCAGTACTTC. Protein: CASSFGASGKTETQYF.